These 31 T cell receptor beta chains share one sample of origin, sequenced in a study of cytomegalovirus exposure and HLA in healthy donors. PCR involved 60 Vbeta and 13 Jbeta primers. Profiling relied on immunoSEQ multiplex PCR, and the TCRdb table lists in-frame clones only, not all of them. The table lists 96,000 or so clones, 60% to 75% of them singletons. What was sequenced was PBMCs. These receptors all stem from a female donor in good health and CMV-seropositive.

The chain joins TRBV7-9 to TRBJ1-2; TRBD1 agrees at 8 bases. The germline CDR1 and CDR2 sequences are SEHNR and FQNEAQ (reference sequence). The CDR3 spans 13 residues. V dropped 3 bases and J dropped 8; count of bases not matched to a gene: 5. CDR3 nucleotides: TGTGCCAGCAGCTTTATACAGGGGGACGGCTACACCTTC. Amino acid sequence: CASSFIQGDGYTF.

This clone has a single count. The CDR3 loop reads CASSLTWGYTF. CDR3 sequence (DNA): TGTGCCAGCAGTTTGACATGGGGCTACACCTTC. The chain carries TRBV6-6 and TRBJ1-2, with unresolved D. The CDR3 covers 11 residues. From germline, CDR1 is MNHNY and CDR2 SVGAGI (reference sequence). V lost 4 bases and J lost 8, with 8 bases in between.

The chain employs TRBV6-5 and TRBJ2-2, with TRBD1 as a possible D gene (6 bases). Trimming left V 1 base short and J 5 bases short, with 11 bases between. The CDR3 covers 15 residues. The germline CDR1 and CDR2 sequences are MNHEY and SVGAGI. In DNA form, the CDR3 reads TGTGCCAGCAGTTACTACGGGACACTAACCGGGGAGCTGTTTTTT. This gives the protein CASSYYGTLTGELFF.

This clone was seen once. This sequence joins TRBV18 and TRBJ1-2, with 9 nucleotides matching TRBD1. Germline V gene data show CDR1 as KGHSH and CDR2 as LQKENI. CDR3 length equals 15 residues. The V gene end was trimmed by 3 bases and the J gene end by 6 bases; junction bases not matched to a gene: 8. DNA for the CDR3: TGTGCCAGCTCACCCCGGGACAGGGACGGGGATGGCTACACCTTC. Residues: CASSPRDRDGDGYTF.

This clone was seen only a few times. This rearrangement joins TRBV2 to TRBJ2-1, with no clear D. CDR1 and CDR2 from the germline V gene are SNHLY and FYNNEI. V was shortened by 7 bases and J by 4 bases, with 11 bases between the two germline ends. The CDR3 covers 13 residues. The CDR3 DNA reads TGTGCCAGCACTCGAGAGCAATACAATGAGCAGTTCTTC. This translates into CASTREQYNEQFF.

The chain couples TRBV14 to TRBJ2-4, with D maybe TRBD1 (5 bases). The CDR3 totals 12 residues. The V end lost 4 bases, the J end lost 14 bases, and 15 bases lay between the germline ends. Looked up from germline, CDR1 is SGHDN and CDR2 is FVKESK. The CDR3 sequence: CASSPGGAVEYF. The CDR3 region has the DNA TGTGCCAGCAGCCCAGGTGGGGCGGTGGAGTACTTC.

This clone was detected only a few times. The V and J genes are TRBV5-1 and TRBJ2-1; D possibly corresponds to TRBD1 (5 bases). This CDR3 is 13 amino acids long. Germline V gene sequence: CDR1 SGHRS, CDR2 YFSETQ. V lost 0 bases and J lost 9, with 10 bases in between. The CDR3 bases are TGCGCCAGCAGCTTGGTTCAGGGCGGTGAGCAGTTCTTC. Protein product: CASSLVQGGEQFF.

The genes are TRBV10-3 and TRBJ1-2; 10 positions agree with TRBD1. The germline CDR1 and CDR2 sequences are ENHRY and SYGVKD. The ends lost 4 bases at V and 4 bases at J; junction bases unmatched: 6. CDR3 length: 15 residues. The CDR3, as DNA: TGTGCCATCAGTGGAGGACAGGGGGTTGGCTATGGCTACACCTTC. Its protein is CAISGGQGVGYGYTF.

The chain carries TRBV27 and TRBJ2-1; 7 bases agree with TRBD2. The CDR3 consists of 12 residues. Trimming cost V 4 bases and J 12 bases; bases outside gene matches: 6. The germline CDR1 and CDR2 sequences are MNHEY and SMNVEV (reference sequence). CDR3 DNA: TGTGCCAGCAGTTCCCGGAGGGAGGGGCAGTTCTTC. It is translated as CASSSRREGQFF.

In the case of this clone: This same CDR3 is encoded by further DNA sequences in the sample. Here the CDR3 reads CASSLTENTEAFF. The CDR3 DNA follows: TGTGCCAGCAGCTTAACAGAGAACACTGAAGCTTTCTTT. The chain links TRBV7-2 to TRBJ1-1; D ambiguous. Germline lookup yields CDR1 SGHTA and CDR2 FQGNSA. V lost 2 bases, J lost 1 base, and 5 bases lay in between. This CDR3 comprises 13 residues.

This clone has a handful of counts. This rearrangement joins TRBV5-1 to TRBJ2-7, with D perhaps TRBD2 (5 bases). Germline CDR1 reads SGHRS; CDR2 reads YFSETQ. The CDR3 runs 15 residues. V gave up 0 bases and J gave up 2 bases, with 12 bases separating them. The CDR3 nucleotides are TGCGCCAGCAGCTTGGGGCTAGCCCTCACCTACGAGCAGTACTTC. Translated, it gives CASSLGLALTYEQYF.

The table lists this clone with a count of one. V usage is TRBV7-2 and J usage is TRBJ1-1, with unresolved D. The CDR3 consists of 13 residues. Germline V gene sequence: CDR1 SGHTA, CDR2 FQGNSA. V was shortened by 4 bases and J by 2 bases, with 8 bases between the two germline ends. The CDR3: CASSSSGNTEAFF. The CDR3 DNA reads TGTGCCAGCAGCTCCTCCGGTAACACTGAAGCTTTCTTT.

The J gene is TRBJ2-7, the V gene TRBV10-3; TRBD1 aligns across 8 bases. The CDR3 has 15 residues. V lost 6 bases and J lost 0; bases outside the gene matches: 7. In germline, CDR1 is ENHRY, CDR2 SYGVKD. The CDR3 sequence: CAIRGDRGSSYEQYF. As DNA, the CDR3 is TGTGCCATCAGGGGAGACAGGGGAAGCTCCTACGAGCAGTACTTC.

V and J are TRBV5-1 and TRBJ1-1, with D uncertain. Trimming took off 3 bases at V and 1 base at J, with 10 bases between the two ends. Germline values: CDR1 SGHRS, CDR2 YFSETQ. The CDR3 runs to 14 residues. CDR3 DNA sequence: TGCGCCAGCAGCTACCTAACAGAGAACACTGAAGCTTTCTTT. This gives the protein CASSYLTENTEAFF.

The chain uses TRBV28 and TRBJ1-1, with D possibly TRBD1 on 5 matching bases. The ends were cut back, 4 bases at V and 1 base at J, with 13 bases in the middle. CDR1 MDHEN and CDR2 SYDVKM come from the germline V gene. This CDR3 spans 15 amino acids. Here the CDR3 DNA reads TGTGCCAGCAGTTCCTGGGACTTTACGAACACTGAAGCTTTCTTT. Residues: CASSSWDFTNTEAFF. The complete variable domain, with remaining parts taken from reference TRBV28 and TRBJ1-1, reads DVKVTQSSRYLVKRTGEKVFLECVQDMDHENMFWYRQDPGLGLRLIYFSYDVKMKEKGDIPEGYSVSREKKERFSLILESASTNQTSMYLCASSSWDFTNTEAFFGQGTRLTVV.

This clone was counted a few times. The V and J genes are TRBV28 and TRBJ2-7, with 7 bases matching TRBD2. Germline CDR1 MDHEN, CDR2 SYDVKM. CDR3 size: 13 residues. Trimming took 7 bases from V and 3 from J; bases not matched to a gene: 6. In DNA, the CDR3 is TGTGCCAGCACCCCTGGCGGGGGCTACGAGCAGTACTTC. Protein product: CASTPGGGYEQYF.

This clone is medium-sized (0.01 to 0.1%). V and J are TRBV4-3 and TRBJ2-6, with 11 bases fitting TRBD1. J gave up 1 base and V 1 base, and 3 bases lay outside the gene matches. This CDR3 comprises 18 residues. Germline CDR1 and CDR2: LGHNA and YSLEER. CDR3 protein: CASSQAGQGASGANVLTF. The CDR3 coding sequence is TGCGCCAGCAGCCAAGCAGGACAGGGGGCGTCTGGGGCCAACGTCCTGACTTTC.

The chain recombines TRBV27 with TRBJ2-6; D gene uncertain. The CDR3 totals 14 residues. V lost 6 bases and J lost 2, with 8 bases in between. Germline CDR1 is MNHEY and CDR2 is SMNVEV (reference sequence). DNA for the CDR3: TGTGCCAGCAGCCGAGGCCCTGGGGCCAACGTCCTGACTTTC. It yields the protein CASSRGPGANVLTF.

The chain carries TRBV28 and TRBJ1-5, with a tentative D call TRBD1 (6 bases). Looked up from germline, CDR1 is MDHEN and CDR2 is SYDVKM. The V end lost 7 bases, the J end lost 3 bases, and 10 bases lay between the germline ends. The CDR3 has 13 amino acids. The CDR3 nucleotides read TGTGCCAGCACGACAGGCCTCAATCAGCCCCAGCATTTT. Residues: CASTTGLNQPQHF.

The V and J genes are TRBV16 and TRBJ1-4; TRBD1 matches at 10 bases. The CDR3 runs to 15 residues. CDR1 and CDR2 (germline): KGHSY, FQNENV. V was clipped by 3 bases and J by 6 bases; unmatched bases: 4. The CDR3 DNA is TGTGCCAGCAGCCAGTCCGGGACAGGGGATGAAAAACTGTTTTTT. Its translation: CASSQSGTGDEKLFF.

The chain has TRBV30 and TRBJ1-5, with D perhaps matching TRBD1 (6 bases). CDR1 is GTSNPN and CDR2 is SVGIG in the germline V gene (reference sequence). Trimming removed 4 bases from V and 5 bases from J, with 9 bases in between. This CDR3 region has 12 residues. The CDR3 here is CAWKQGYQPQHF. The DNA for the CDR3 is TGTGCCTGGAAACAGGGCTATCAGCCCCAGCATTTT. Supplemented by reference TRBV30 and TRBJ1-5, the full variable domain reads SQTIHQWPATLVQPVGSPLSLECTVEGTSNPNLYWYRQAAGRGLQLLFYSVGIGQISSEVPQNLSASRPQDRQFILSSKKLLLSDSGFYLCAWKQGYQPQHFGDGTRLSIL.

V and J are TRBV28 and TRBJ1-4; no definite D call. The CDR3 sequence is 15 residues long. Trimming shortened V by 6 bases and J by 4 bases, and 15 bases separated the two germline ends. CDR1 is MDHEN and CDR2 is SYDVKM in the germline V gene. CDR3 region: CASSTPGSFNEKLFF. The CDR3 DNA reads as TGTGCCAGCAGCACCCCCGGGTCTTTTAATGAAAAACTGTTTTTT. Together with reference TRBV28 and TRBJ1-4, the CDR3 gives the full variable domain: DVKVTQSSRYLVKRTGEKVFLECVQDMDHENMFWYRQDPGLGLRLIYFSYDVKMKEKGDIPEGYSVSREKKERFSLILESASTNQTSMYLCASSTPGSFNEKLFFGSGTQLSVL.

The chain combines TRBV29-1 with TRBJ2-7, with TRBD1 matching over 9 bases. From germline, CDR1 is SQVTM and CDR2 ANQGSEA. V was clipped by 5 bases and J by 3 bases; unmatched bases: 8. CDR3 length: 14 residues. The DNA of the CDR3 is TGCAGCGTTACAGGGGGCGCAGATTTCTACGAGCAGTACTTC. It codes for CSVTGGADFYEQYF.

The V gene is TRBV9, the J gene TRBJ1-1; perhaps TRBD1 as D (5 bases). This CDR3 contains 13 residues. CDR1 and CDR2 from the germline V gene are SGDLS and YYNGEE. Trimming cost V 1 base and J 1 base, with 5 bases left between them. The chain's CDR3 is CASSVTGNTEAFF. CDR3 sequence (DNA): TGTGCCAGCAGCGTAACAGGGAACACTGAAGCTTTCTTT.

CDR3 residues: CSVGRTGTGELFF. DNA of the CDR3: TGCAGCGTTGGTCGGACAGGCACCGGGGAGCTGTTTTTT. The chain links TRBV29-1 to TRBJ2-2; 7 nucleotides line up with TRBD1. Germline assignment: CDR1 SQVTM and CDR2 ANQGSEA. The CDR3 runs to 13 residues. V shed 4 bases and J 4 bases; nucleotides not matched to a gene: 3.

This rearrangement joins TRBV28 to TRBJ2-7, with 7 bases lining up with TRBD1. Germline trimming cut 5 bases from V and 4 bases from J; bases unmatched to any gene: 11. The CDR3 extends over 15 amino acids. Germline-derived CDR1 and CDR2 are MDHEN and SYDVKM. The chain's CDR3 is CASSPQRGQQYEQYF. In nucleotides, the CDR3 is TGTGCCAGCAGTCCCCAGAGGGGACAGCAGTACGAGCAGTACTTC.

The chain recombines TRBV19 with TRBJ2-3, with D unclear. V shed 5 bases and J shed 4 bases, with 19 bases lying between them. The germline gives CDR1 LNHDA, CDR2 SQIVND (reference sequence). The CDR3 sequence is 16 residues long. The CDR3 protein is CASSAQPEAGSDTQYF. CDR3 nucleotide sequence: TGTGCCAGTAGTGCTCAACCAGAGGCCGGCTCAGATACGCAGTATTTT.

V usage is TRBV5-1 and J usage is TRBJ1-5, with D tentatively TRBD1 (6 bases). The CDR3 extends over 14 amino acids. In germline, CDR1 is SGHRS, CDR2 YFSETQ. V was shortened by 0 bases and J by 5 bases, with 9 bases between the two germline ends. The CDR3 reads CASSLGGGDQPQHF. Written as DNA, the CDR3 is TGCGCCAGCAGCTTGGGAGGGGGAGATCAGCCCCAGCATTTT.

The chain is built from TRBV11-3 and TRBJ2-2, with D tentatively TRBD2 (5 bases). V was cut by 5 bases and J by 8 bases, with 9 bases left in between. The CDR3 has 12 amino acids. CDR1 SGHNT and CDR2 YENEEA come from the germline V gene. This CDR3 is CASSHSGGELFF. The DNA of the CDR3 is TGTGCCAGCAGCCACTCGGGGGGGGAGCTGTTTTTT.

This rearrangement joins TRBV7-9 to TRBJ2-7, with a possible D match to TRBD1 (6 bases). The V end was cut by 5 bases, the J end by 3 bases, with 8 bases between. CDR1 is SEHNR, CDR2 FQNEAQ, per germline (reference sequence). This CDR3 comprises 12 residues. CDR3 nucleotide sequence: TGTGCCAGCAGCCGGACAGACTACGAGCAGTACTTC. Its protein product is CASSRTDYEQYF. The variable domain in full, completed from reference TRBV7-9 and TRBJ2-7, reads DTGVSQNPRHKITKRGQNVTFRCDPISEHNRLYWYRQTLGQGPEFLTYFQNEAQLEKSRLLSDRFSAERPKGSFSTLEIQRTEQGDSAMYLCASSRTDYEQYFGPGTRLTVT.

The chain employs TRBV6-1 and TRBJ2-7; D is ambiguous. The V end was cut by 4 bases, the J end by 3 bases, with 4 bases between. Germline V CDR1 and CDR2: MNHNS, SASEGT. The CDR3 consists of 11 residues. For the CDR3, the DNA is TGTGCCAGCAGTGTATTCTACGAGCAGTACTTC. Residues: CASSVFYEQYF.